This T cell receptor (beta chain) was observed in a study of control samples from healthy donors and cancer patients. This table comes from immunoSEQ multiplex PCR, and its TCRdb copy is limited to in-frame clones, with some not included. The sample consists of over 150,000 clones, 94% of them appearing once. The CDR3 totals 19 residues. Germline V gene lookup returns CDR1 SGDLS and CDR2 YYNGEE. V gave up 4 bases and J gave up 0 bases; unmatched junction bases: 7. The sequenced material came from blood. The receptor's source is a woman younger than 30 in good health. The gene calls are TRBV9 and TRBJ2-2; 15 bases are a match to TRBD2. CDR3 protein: CASSPGLAGGASNTGELFF. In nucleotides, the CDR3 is TGTGCCAGCAGCCCGGGACTAGCGGGGGGCGCCTCGAACACCGGGGAGCTGTTTTTT.